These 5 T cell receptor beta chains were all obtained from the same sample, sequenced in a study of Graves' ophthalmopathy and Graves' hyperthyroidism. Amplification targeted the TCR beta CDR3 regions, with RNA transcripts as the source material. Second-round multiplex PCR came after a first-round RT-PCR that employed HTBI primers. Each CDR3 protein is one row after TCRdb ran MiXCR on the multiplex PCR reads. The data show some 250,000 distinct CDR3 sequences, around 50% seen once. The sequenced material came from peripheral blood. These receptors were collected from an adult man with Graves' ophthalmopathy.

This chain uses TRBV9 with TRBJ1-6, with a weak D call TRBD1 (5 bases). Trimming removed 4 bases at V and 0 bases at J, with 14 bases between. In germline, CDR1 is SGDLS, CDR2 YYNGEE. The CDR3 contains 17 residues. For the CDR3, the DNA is TGTGCCAGCAGCCCACGGCAGGGCAACTCCTATAATTCACCCCTCCACTTT. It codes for CASSPRQGNSYNSPLHF.

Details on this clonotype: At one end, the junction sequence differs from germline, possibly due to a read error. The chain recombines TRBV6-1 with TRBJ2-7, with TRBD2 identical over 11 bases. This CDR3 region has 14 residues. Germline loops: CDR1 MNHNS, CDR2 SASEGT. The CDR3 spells CASSPLAGAYGQYF. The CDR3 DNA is TGTGCCAGCAGTCCACTAGCGGGAGCTTACGGGCAGTACTTC.

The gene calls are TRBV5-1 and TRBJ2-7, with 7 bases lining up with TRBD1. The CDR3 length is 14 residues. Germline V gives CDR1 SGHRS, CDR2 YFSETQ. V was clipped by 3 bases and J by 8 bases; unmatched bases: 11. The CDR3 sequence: CASSSQAQGSQQYF. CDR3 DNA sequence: TGCGCCAGCAGCTCTCAAGCACAGGGGAGCCAGCAGTACTTC.

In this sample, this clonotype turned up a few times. CDR3 residues: CASSGTERDPEAFF. In nucleotides, the CDR3 is TGTGCCAGCAGTGGGACCGAACGGGACCCTGAAGCTTTCTTT. The V gene is TRBV7-8, the J gene TRBJ1-1; possibly TRBD1 for D (5 bases). Germline V gene sequence: CDR1 SGHVS, CDR2 FQNEAQ. V shed 6 bases and J shed 6 bases, with 17 bases lying between them. The CDR3 sequence is 14 residues long.

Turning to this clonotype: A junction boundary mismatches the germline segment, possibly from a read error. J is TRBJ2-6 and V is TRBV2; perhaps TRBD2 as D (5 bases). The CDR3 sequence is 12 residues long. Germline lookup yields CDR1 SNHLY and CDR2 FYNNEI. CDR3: CASSLNGNTEAF. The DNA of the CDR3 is TGTGCCAGCAGTTTGAACGGGAACACTGAAGCTTTC.